The sequence of this TCR beta chain was determined in a study of a mutant IDH1 vaccine in newly diagnosed glioma. For the study at large: Eight vaccine doses were administered to patients at weeks 1, 3, 5, 7, 11, 15, 19 and 23. Treated patients had a mean age of 40.4 years and a 62.5% male, approximately 38% female split. Study-level findings and limits: Whatever changes occurred in top peripheral T cell clonotypes seemed unrelated to pseudoprogression.

On this clone itself: Its antigen remains unknown.

Sequenced by immunoSEQ multiplex PCR; TCRdb stores in-frame clones only, minus some. This sample yields 20,000 to 25,000 clones, of which under 80% are seen a single time; 11% belongs to the top ten. The CDR3 is 15 amino acids. With V trimmed by 5 bases and J by 5 bases, 9 bases remained unmatched. CDR1 and CDR2 from the germline V gene are SGHTA and FQGTGA. The time point: week 11, during vaccination. The study gave 300 ug of mutant IDH1 20-mer peptide per vaccine dose, with topical imiquimod. Astrocytomas that were new, WHO grade 3 or 4, IDH1-mutant and ATRX-lost were present in the donors. The sample was peripheral blood mononuclear cells (PBMCs), taken from a glioma patient whose treatment included an IDH1 peptide vaccine. The V call is TRBV7-3, the J call TRBJ2-7; 10 bases map to TRBD1. This receptor was taken from a man aged 18 to 35 with glioma. Some clones in this sample may be carry-over from other donors' samples. CDR3 DNA sequence: TGTGCCAGCAGCCCCGCAGGGACAGGGGTCAACGAGCAGTACTTC. Translated: CASSPAGTGVNEQYF.